A selection of T cell receptor beta chains follows, all from one sample in a study of blood T cell repertoires in COVID-19. Clones were read by immunoSEQ multiplex PCR, and TCRdb kept only the in-frame ones, dropping some. The sample has 60,000 or so clones; around 91% are singletons. The sequenced sample was peripheral blood. The receptors derive from a man between 60 and 75 years old with active COVID-19. Both conserved end residues are trimmed from each CDR3.

V gene	J gene	CDR3 protein
TRBV6-2/TRBV6-3	TRBJ1-6	ASSYSLGGHSSPLH
TRBV3-1/TRBV3-2	TRBJ2-3	ASSLNGGRDTQY
TRBV19	TRBJ1-3	ASSIARNGNTIY
TRBV19	TRBJ2-4	ASGQGKNIQY
TRBV28	TRBJ1-2	ASSPHADYGYT
TRBV5-4	TRBJ1-6	ASSLVGQVSPLH
TRBV24-1	TRBJ2-3	ATSDPQGNLVDTQY
TRBV10-1	TRBJ2-1	ASSRDKGTLYNEQF
TRBV30	TRBJ2-3	AWSRTSGTDTQY
TRBV28	TRBJ1-2	ASRPLDREAEGYT
TRBV5-1	TRBJ1-3	ASSSGSNGNTIY
TRBV20-1	TRBJ2-7	SAPGTSEQY
TRBV3-1/TRBV3-2	TRBJ2-5	ASSRRTDQETQY
TRBV4-2	TRBJ2-3	ASSQDSLAGASTDTQY
TRBV25-1	TRBJ1-6	ASSESLIAPNSPLH
TRBV27	TRBJ2-5	ASSLSAGLGSYQETQY
TRBV12-3/TRBV12-4	TRBJ2-7	ASSRQGGREQY
TRBV6-2/TRBV6-3	TRBJ2-1	ASSGGGRTWSSYNEQF
TRBV12-3/TRBV12-4	TRBJ2-2	ASSRTSTGELF
TRBV6-6	TRBJ2-3	ASSSPKGLPTDTQY
TRBV6-5	TRBJ2-7	ASTGGSYEQY
TRBV28	TRBJ1-4	ASSTFRESEKLF
TRBV7-9	TRBJ1-1	ASSGLTGNTEAF
TRBV29-1	TRBJ1-1	SASGLKNTEAF
TRBV5-1	TRBJ2-4	ASSLGPGQGLKNIQY
TRBV4-3	TRBJ2-5	ASSQDRGLGAQY
TRBV7-2	TRBJ2-2	ASSLVRVRGELF
TRBV14	TRBJ2-7	ASSQDVGLDRGQY
TRBV15	TRBJ1-4	ATMRGPGEKLF
TRBV5-1	TRBJ2-1	ASSLTGSSYNEQF
TRBV7-6	TRBJ2-5	ASSSSSGGVQETQY
TRBV2	TRBJ2-5	ASSADRGDQETQY
TRBV27	TRBJ1-2	ASSWEGNYGYT
TRBV24-1	TRBJ1-1	ATSDLQILTRGPTEAF
TRBV27	TRBJ2-7	ASSPRTSLSYEQY
TRBV28	TRBJ2-7	ASSFGREGRMGQKQY
TRBV6-6	TRBJ1-2	ASSPSSLDRTLYGYT
TRBV7-8	TRBJ1-5	ASSIGQFNNQPQH
TRBV11-3	TRBJ2-5	ASSFRVGETQY
TRBV6-5	TRBJ2-1	ASRARQVEQF
TRBV7-9	TRBJ2-7	ASTGLLDSYEQY
TRBV7-9	TRBJ1-2	ASSLGQGYDYGYT
TRBV19	TRBJ2-1	ASSIDLARVGNEQF
TRBV3-1/TRBV3-2	TRBJ2-7	ASSPERGGLVSGQY
TRBV10-2	TRBJ2-1	ASSVLSSYNEQF
TRBV28	TRBJ1-5	ANGRGWRSNQPQH
TRBV4-3	TRBJ2-6	ASSQGGAGANVLT
TRBV28	TRBJ2-3	ASSFSAGEQY